Listed here is a single TCR beta chain. This clonotype was seen at least ten times. Its antigen is not yet known. Per-base qualities were not stored, and no clone one base away is much larger. This entry comes from a study of T cells in Graves' hyperthyroidism and ophthalmopathy (dated by TCRdb to the late 2010s). Notes on the research overall: Peripheral blood was collected at initial diagnosis, before any treatment. After sampling, hyperthyroidism patients received methimazole starting at 30 mg daily, and ophthalmopathy patients received high-dose intravenous methylprednisolone. The 85 to 100 discovery patients were randomly split 7:3 into training and test sets. TCR V-J signatures able to tell the groups apart were searched for in a discovery cohort of 100 patients, of whom fewer than 45 had Graves' ophthalmopathy and around 58 had stable Graves' hyperthyroidism. In several Graves' hyperthyroidism patients, the study also compared T-cell repertoires from thyroid tissue with T-cell repertoires from blood. Prospective prediction of ophthalmopathy was tested in an independent validation cohort consisting of roughly 20 hyperthyroidism patients and more than 15 patients who later progressed to ophthalmopathy. TCR Vbeta CDR3 sequencing of 135 peripheral blood samples (43 ophthalmopathy, 70 to 85 hyperthyroidism and roughly 17 progressor patients) is reported in the paper.

Amplification of TCR beta CDR3 regions was carried out from RNA transcripts. For the first round of RT-PCR on the TCR CDR3, the HTBI primer set was used together with the Qiagen OneStep RT-PCR kit. Libraries were constructed in a second round of multiplex PCR, after which size selection and purification were carried out. The libraries were sequenced on an Illumina HiSeq2000 using paired-end 100 bp reads. The source study handled its data this way. SOAPnuke was used to process the raw data, with reads discarded if the reads contained adapters or uncalled bases, had a mean Phred below 15, or lacked an exact constant-primer or identifier match. COPE v1.2.5 was used to merge high-quality paired reads, and clonotypes were defined as unique nucleotide sequences. MiTCR v1.1 was used to align the clonotypes against IMGT TRBV, TRBD and TRBJ reference segments. The analysis included only V-J combinations with a frequency above 0.0001, which together covered 98% to 99.2% of the repertoires. The TCS score was defined as F50 (clonal expansion) divided by E x V (chaos), with BLOSUM62-based TCRdist calculated between CDR3 peptides within each V-J. Welch's t-statistics and random forest reduced around 550 V-J features to 10 to 15, which were used in a naive Bayes classifier (R e1071). TCRdb cleaned the public reads at Q25 with fastp, built clones with MiXCR and kept in-frame beta chains. Entries that share a CDR3 protein sequence are merged under the most common genes and DNA. TCRdb's processing, not the authors' own work, is the source of the V and J calls. Within this sample are about 330,000 distinct CDR3 sequences, with roughly 15% of them counted one time only. Clones ranked in the top ten supply 30% to 40% of the sample.

Clipping removes 6 bases from V and 1 base from J, with 5 as the unmatched junction base count. The CDR3 numbers 14 residues from cysteine through phenylalanine. The retained sequence is limited to the CDR3, 42 bases, with the frame set at the first base. Sequences MNHEY (CDR1) and SMNVEV (CDR2) are obtained from the germline V gene (reference sequence). Ophthalmopathy patients had moderately to severely active disease, Clinical Activity Score of at least 3, NOSPECS grade of at least 4, and duration under 3 months. Any patient with an uncontrolled infection, another autoimmune disease, pregnancy or lactation was excluded. Clinical symptoms, serum thyroxine and TRAb, thyroid ultrasound, and orbital computed tomography formed the basis for the diagnoses. Ficoll-Paque density gradient centrifugation was used to isolate PBMCs from approximately 10 ml of fresh peripheral blood. Trizol reagent was used to extract total RNA, and RNA quality was then checked on an Agilent 2100 Bioanalyzer.

Study-wide findings and limitations: Sample size was not statistically predetermined, and investigators were not blinded to group allocation. In validation, the model predicted progression to ophthalmopathy a median of about 6 months before onset, with roughly 68% sensitivity and about 75% specificity. Most expanded thyroid clonotypes (frequency above 0.001) were also found in blood, which suggests that blood repertoires may mirror thyroid immune responses. A model built on a 13 V-J signature distinguished ophthalmopathy from stable hyperthyroidism, reaching about 88% sensitivity and about 81% specificity in cross-validation and 80%/75% in testing.

This chain joins TRBV27 to TRBJ1-1; 7 bases in the junction line up with TRBD1. The clonotype originates from a woman between 40 and 55 years old with Graves' ophthalmopathy. What was sequenced was blood. For the CDR3, the sequence is CASRPGQANTEAFF. The nucleotide sequence is given as TGTGCCAGCAGACCCGGACAGGCGAACACTGAAGCTTTCTTT.